This is a list of T cell receptor beta chains from one sample in a study of Ad26.COV2.S vaccination and SARS-CoV-2 variants. Repertoires were generated with immunoSEQ multiplex PCR, while TCRdb's copy carries only in-frame clones and drops some. Of approximately 480,000 clones in the sample, around 90% were seen once. The source was peripheral blood, collected in a trial of Ad26.COV2.S vaccine versus placebo. These receptors were obtained from a person aged 18-65 years who received the Ad26.COV2.S COVID-19 vaccine or a placebo. Each CDR3 is given with its conserved first and last residue. The D gene is left open where the match is weak. Some rows have no size entry. The others give once, few or many, or a class for an expanded clone.

j_gene,v_gene,d_gene,abundance,CDR3aa,CDR3nt
TRBJ1-5,TRBV30,.,.,CAWRSSGPNQPQHF,TGTGCCTGGAGGTCGTCGGGGCCCAATCAGCCCCAGCATTTT
TRBJ1-4,TRBV7-9,.,.,CASSSARFANEKLFF,TGTGCCAGCAGCTCTGCCCGATTTGCTAATGAAAAACTGTTTTTT
TRBJ2-7,TRBV6-2/TRBV6-3,TRBD2,.,CASSYVRTSGSYEQYF,TGTGCCAGCAGTTATGTCCGGACTAGCGGGAGCTACGAGCAGTACTTC
TRBJ1-4,TRBV18,.,.,CASSPGAQDNEKLFF,TGTGCCAGCTCACCCGGGGCCCAGGATAATGAAAAACTGTTTTTT
TRBJ2-4,TRBV7-8,TRBD1,.,CASSSGYRGVSNIQYF,TGTGCCAGCAGCTCGGGATACAGGGGAGTCTCAAACATTCAGTACTTC
TRBJ2-7,TRBV19,.,once,CASSAGRGSYEQYF,TGTGCCAGTAGTGCGGGACGGGGCTCCTACGAGCAGTACTTC
TRBJ1-2,TRBV15,.,.,CATSRDLGGWGDGYTF,TGTGCCACCAGCAGAGATTTGGGAGGGTGGGGTGATGGCTACACCTTC
TRBJ2-1,TRBV20-1,.,.,CSASFRRVEFF,TGCAGTGCTAGTTTCCGGCGGGTGGAGTTCTTC
TRBJ2-2,TRBV19,.,.,CASTRGGMNTGELFF,TGTGCCAGTACTAGGGGCGGAATGAACACCGGGGAGCTGTTTTTT
TRBJ2-1,TRBV28,.,.,CASSHDLPPRHEQFF,TGTGCCAGCAGCCACGACCTCCCGCCCAGGCATGAGCAGTTCTTC
TRBJ1-5,TRBV19,TRBD1,.,CASSSPGTGSNQPQHF,TGTGCCAGTTCTTCCCCCGGGACAGGGAGCAATCAGCCCCAGCATTTT
TRBJ2-3,TRBV28,TRBD1,few,CAIEDRGVGPDTQYF,TGTGCCATCGAAGACAGGGGAGTAGGTCCAGATACGCAGTATTTT
TRBJ2-3,TRBV15,.,.,CATSRAWEGMGTTDTQYF,TGTGCCACCAGCAGAGCCTGGGAAGGCATGGGGACGACAGATACGCAGTATTTT
TRBJ2-2,TRBV29-1,.,.,CSFKAETNTGELFF,TGCAGCTTTAAAGCGGAAACGAACACCGGGGAGCTGTTTTTT
TRBJ1-1,TRBV12-3/TRBV12-4,.,.,CASNTGVNTEAFF,TGTGCCAGCAATACAGGTGTGAACACTGAAGCTTTCTTT
TRBJ1-5,TRBV24-1,TRBD1,.,CATSPEGANQPQHF,TGTGCCACCAGTCCTGAGGGGGCCAATCAGCCCCAGCATTTT
TRBJ2-1,TRBV7-3,.,.,CASSLTSLPYNEQFF,TGTGCCAGCAGCTTAACTAGTCTTCCCTACAATGAGCAGTTCTTC
TRBJ2-3,TRBV6-1,TRBD2,.,CASSEIAGGRVDTQYF,TGTGCCAGCAGTGAAATAGCGGGAGGGCGGGTAGATACGCAGTATTTT
TRBJ2-1,TRBV27,TRBD2,once,CASSLRRGDYNEQFF,TGTGCCAGCAGTTTAAGGCGGGGGGACTACAATGAGCAGTTCTTC
TRBJ2-2,TRBV19,TRBD2,.,CASSPLTSGRNTGELFF,TGTGCCAGTAGTCCCCTCACTAGCGGGAGGAACACCGGGGAGCTGTTTTTT
TRBJ2-5,TRBV5-1,.,.,CASSSEGGTQYF,TGCGCCAGCAGCTCGGAGGGGGGGACCCAGTACTTC
TRBJ2-2,TRBV30,.,.,CAWSVIETGELFF,TGTGCCTGGAGTGTAATCGAAACCGGGGAGCTGTTTTTT
TRBJ1-6,TRBV7-8,TRBD1,.,CASSLAPGQGKNSPLHF,TGTGCCAGCAGCTTAGCCCCGGGACAGGGAAAGAATTCACCCCTCCACTTT
TRBJ2-1,TRBV12-5,.,.,CASGLATAYEQFF,TGTGCTAGTGGTTTGGCAACAGCCTATGAGCAGTTCTTC
TRBJ2-1,TRBV28,TRBD2,.,CASTPRLADYNEQFF,TGTGCCAGCACTCCCCGACTAGCGGATTACAATGAGCAGTTCTTC
TRBJ2-7,TRBV27,.,.,CASRLRGGGVSSYEQYF,TGTGCCAGCAGGTTGAGGGGTGGAGGTGTAAGCTCCTACGAGCAGTACTTC
TRBJ1-2,TRBV28,TRBD1,.,CATSTWDRTSLYGYTF,TGTGCCACCTCGACCTGGGACAGGACGTCCCTCTATGGCTACACCTTC
TRBJ2-5,TRBV30,TRBD1,few,CAWGGQGKSSPQETQYF,TGTGCCTGGGGGGGACAGGGGAAATCTTCCCCCCAAGAGACCCAGTACTTC
TRBJ1-5,TRBV19,.,.,CASSGTRGNQPQHF,TGTGCCAGTAGCGGGACCCGGGGGAATCAGCCCCAGCATTTT
TRBJ1-6,TRBV28,TRBD1,.,CASKRGTDNSPLHF,TGTGCCAGCAAAAGGGGGACAGATAATTCACCCCTCCACTTT
TRBJ1-5,TRBV6-2/TRBV6-3,.,.,CASSPQGFGNQPQHF,TGTGCCAGCAGCCCGCAGGGATTCGGCAATCAGCCCCAGCATTTT
TRBJ2-1,TRBV2,.,once,CASQAGRNNEQFF,TGTGCCAGCCAAGCAGGACGGAACAATGAGCAGTTCTTC
TRBJ2-7,TRBV7-8,.,.,CASSARLEAISEQYF,TGTGCCAGCAGCGCTCGACTGGAAGCTATCAGCGAGCAGTACTTC
TRBJ2-7,TRBV28,.,.,CASKDTPYEQYF,TGTGCCAGTAAAGACACTCCCTACGAGCAGTACTTC
TRBJ1-2,TRBV13,TRBD1,.,CASSPQRTGGFHYGYTF,TGTGCCAGCAGCCCACAAAGGACAGGGGGCTTCCACTATGGCTACACCTTC
TRBJ1-2,TRBV3-1/TRBV3-2,.,.,CASSQDSRANYGYTF,TGTGCCAGCAGCCAAGATAGCAGGGCTAACTATGGCTACACCTTC
TRBJ2-7,TRBV4-2,TRBD2,once,CASSQPGTSVSYEQYF,TGTGCCAGCAGCCAACCCGGGACTAGCGTCTCCTACGAGCAGTACTTC
TRBJ1-1,TRBV9,.,.,CASSVKLGTEAFF,TGTGCCAGCAGCGTCAAGTTGGGCACTGAAGCTTTCTTT
TRBJ2-5,TRBV24-1,.,.,CATSDLANQETQYF,TGTGCCACCAGTGATCTGGCGAACCAAGAGACCCAGTACTTC
TRBJ2-7,TRBV5-4,.,.,CASSFGGPDAYEQYF,TGTGCCAGCAGCTTTGGGGGACCCGACGCCTACGAGCAGTACTTC
TRBJ2-1,TRBV28,TRBD2,.,CASTSGGTSGMDEQFF,TGTGCCAGCACCTCCGGGGGGACTAGCGGGATGGATGAGCAGTTCTTC
TRBJ2-7,TRBV5-1,.,.,CASSLGAYEQYF,TGCGCCAGCAGCTTGGGGGCCTACGAGCAGTACTTC
TRBJ1-5,TRBV7-8,.,.,CASSLGGAYNQPQHF,TGTGCCAGCAGCTTAGGAGGGGCGTACAATCAGCCCCAGCATTTT
TRBJ2-7,TRBV3-1/TRBV3-2,TRBD2,.,CASSQGGGRYSYEQYF,TGTGCCAGCAGCCAAGGGGGCGGGAGGTACTCCTACGAGCAGTACTTC